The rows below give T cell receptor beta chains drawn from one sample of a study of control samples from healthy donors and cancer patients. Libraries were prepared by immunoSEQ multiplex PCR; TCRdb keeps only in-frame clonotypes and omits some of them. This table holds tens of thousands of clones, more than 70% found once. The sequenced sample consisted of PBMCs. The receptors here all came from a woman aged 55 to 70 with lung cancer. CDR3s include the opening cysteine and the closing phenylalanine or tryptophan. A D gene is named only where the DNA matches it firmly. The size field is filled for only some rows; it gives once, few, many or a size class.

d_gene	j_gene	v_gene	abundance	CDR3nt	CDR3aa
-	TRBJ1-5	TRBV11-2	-	TGTGCCAGCAGCTTAGATCGGTATCAGCCCCAGCATTTT	CASSLDRYQPQHF
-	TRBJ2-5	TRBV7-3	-	TGTGCCAGCAGCTTCGGGAGTGGGGAGACCCAGTACTTC	CASSFGSGETQYF
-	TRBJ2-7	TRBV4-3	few	TGCGCCAGCAGCCAAGATATCTCTATGGAGGCCTACGAGCAGTACTTC	CASSQDISMEAYEQYF
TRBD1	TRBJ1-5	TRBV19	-	TGTGCCAGTACTGTTGGACAGGGGAGGAGCAATCAGCCCCAGCATTTT	CASTVGQGRSNQPQHF
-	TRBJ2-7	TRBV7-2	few	TGTGCCAGCAGCTTAGATCTACGCGGCAGCGTCTACGAGCAGTACTTC	CASSLDLRGSVYEQYF
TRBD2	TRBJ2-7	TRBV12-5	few	TGTGCTAGTGGTTTGGTACTTGGGGGGGAAGGCGAGCAGTACTTC	CASGLVLGGEGEQYF
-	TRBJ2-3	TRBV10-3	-	TGTGCCATCAGTGAGTCCGGGGCAGATACGCAGTATTTT	CAISESGADTQYF
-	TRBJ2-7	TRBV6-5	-	TGTGCCAGCGCGGACTCGCTATACGAGCAGTACTTC	CASADSLYEQYF
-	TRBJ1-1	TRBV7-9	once	TGTGCCAGCAGCTTAGGGGCGGGGGCTGGGGCTTTCTTT	CASSLGAGAGAFF
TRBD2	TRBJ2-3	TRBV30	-	TGTGCCTGGACGGTAGCGGGAGTGGATACGCAGTATTTT	CAWTVAGVDTQYF
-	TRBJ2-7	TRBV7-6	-	TGTGCCAGCAGCTTGAGCCACGGCGACGAGCAGTACTTC	CASSLSHGDEQYF
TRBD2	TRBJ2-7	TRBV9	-	TGTGCCAGCAGCGTAGCTACTACTAGCGGTACCTACGAGCAGTACTTC	CASSVATTSGTYEQYF
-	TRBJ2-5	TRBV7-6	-	TGTGCCAGCAGCTTAGCGGTCCAAGAGACCCAGTACTTC	CASSLAVQETQYF
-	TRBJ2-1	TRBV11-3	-	TGTGCCAGCAGCTTAACGTCAGGGAATGAGCAGTTCTTC	CASSLTSGNEQFF
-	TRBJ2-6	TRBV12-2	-	TGTGCAAGTCGCTTCTGGTTGGGCCTCAGGATAAAAAATAGCTCTGGGGCCAACGTCCTGACTTTC	CASRFWLGLRIKNSSGANVLTF
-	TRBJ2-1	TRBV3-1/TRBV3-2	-	TGTGCCAGCAGCCAAGGAACGAGGTCCTCCAATGAGCAGTTCTTC	CASSQGTRSSNEQFF
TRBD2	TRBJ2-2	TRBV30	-	TGTGCCGGACTAGCGTTGTCGAACACCGGGGAGCTGTTTTTT	CAGLALSNTGELFF
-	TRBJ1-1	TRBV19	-	TGTGCCAGTAGTACCACGGGTGGTGGGACTGAAGCTTTCTTT	CASSTTGGGTEAFF